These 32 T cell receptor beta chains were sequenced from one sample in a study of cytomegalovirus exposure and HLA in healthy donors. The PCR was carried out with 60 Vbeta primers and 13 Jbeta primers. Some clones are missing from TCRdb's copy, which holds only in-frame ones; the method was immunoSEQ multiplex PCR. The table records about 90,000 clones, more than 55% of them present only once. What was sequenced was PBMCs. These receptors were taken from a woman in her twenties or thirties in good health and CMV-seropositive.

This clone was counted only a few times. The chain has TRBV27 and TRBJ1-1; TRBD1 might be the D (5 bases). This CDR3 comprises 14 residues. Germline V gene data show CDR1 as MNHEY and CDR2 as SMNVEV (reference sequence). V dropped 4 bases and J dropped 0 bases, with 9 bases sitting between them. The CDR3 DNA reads TGTGCCAGCAGTTGGGGCAAGATGAACACTGAAGCTTTCTTT. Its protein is CASSWGKMNTEAFF.

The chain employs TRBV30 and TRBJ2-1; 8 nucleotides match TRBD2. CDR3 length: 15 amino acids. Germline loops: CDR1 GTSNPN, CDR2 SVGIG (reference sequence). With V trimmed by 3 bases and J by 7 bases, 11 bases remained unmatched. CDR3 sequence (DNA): TGTGCCTGGAGCCCCGGGACTAGTGGGGGGAATGAGCAGTTCTTC. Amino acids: CAWSPGTSGGNEQFF.

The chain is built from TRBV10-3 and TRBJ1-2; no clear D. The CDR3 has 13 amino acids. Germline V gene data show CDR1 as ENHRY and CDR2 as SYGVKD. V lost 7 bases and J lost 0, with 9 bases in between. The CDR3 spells CAINALANYGYTF. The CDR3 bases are TGTGCCATCAATGCGTTAGCTAACTATGGCTACACCTTC.

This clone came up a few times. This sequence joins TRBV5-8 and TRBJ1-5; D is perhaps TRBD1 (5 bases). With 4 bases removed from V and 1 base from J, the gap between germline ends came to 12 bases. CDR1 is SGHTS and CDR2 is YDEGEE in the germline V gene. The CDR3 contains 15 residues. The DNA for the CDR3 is TGTGCCAGCAGCCTGGGACTGTCGAGCAATCAGCCCCAGCATTTT. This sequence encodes CASSLGLSSNQPQHF.

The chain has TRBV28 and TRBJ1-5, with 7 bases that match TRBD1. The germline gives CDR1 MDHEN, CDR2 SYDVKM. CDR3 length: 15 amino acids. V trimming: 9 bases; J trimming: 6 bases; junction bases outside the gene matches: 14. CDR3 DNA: TGTGCCAGTACAGGGGTAAGAATAGTTGGTCAGCCCCAGCATTTT. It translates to CASTGVRIVGQPQHF.

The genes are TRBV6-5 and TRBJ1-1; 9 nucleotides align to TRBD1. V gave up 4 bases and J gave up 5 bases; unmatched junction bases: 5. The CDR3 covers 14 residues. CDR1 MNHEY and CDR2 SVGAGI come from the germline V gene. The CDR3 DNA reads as TGTGCCAGCAGTTCATCCGGGACAGGGACTGAAGCTTTCTTT. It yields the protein CASSSSGTGTEAFF.

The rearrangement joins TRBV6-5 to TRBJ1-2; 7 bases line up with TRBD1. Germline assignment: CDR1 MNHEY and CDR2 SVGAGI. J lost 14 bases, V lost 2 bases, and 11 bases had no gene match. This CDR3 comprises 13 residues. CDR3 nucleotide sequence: TGTGCCAGCAGTTACACCTTTGACAGGGCTAAGACCTTC. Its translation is CASSYTFDRAKTF.

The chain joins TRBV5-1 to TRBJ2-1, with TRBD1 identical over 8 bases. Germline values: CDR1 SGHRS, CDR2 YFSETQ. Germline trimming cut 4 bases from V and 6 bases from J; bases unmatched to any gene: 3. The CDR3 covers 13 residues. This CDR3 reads CASSNTGGNEQFF. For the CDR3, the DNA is TGCGCCAGCAGCAACACAGGGGGCAATGAGCAGTTCTTC.

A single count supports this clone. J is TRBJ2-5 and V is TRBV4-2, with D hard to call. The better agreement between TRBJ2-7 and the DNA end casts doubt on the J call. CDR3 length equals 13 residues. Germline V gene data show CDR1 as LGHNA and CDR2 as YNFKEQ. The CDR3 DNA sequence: TGTGCCAGCAGCCAAGAGTCCACCCACGAGCAGTACTTC. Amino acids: CASSQESTHEQYF.

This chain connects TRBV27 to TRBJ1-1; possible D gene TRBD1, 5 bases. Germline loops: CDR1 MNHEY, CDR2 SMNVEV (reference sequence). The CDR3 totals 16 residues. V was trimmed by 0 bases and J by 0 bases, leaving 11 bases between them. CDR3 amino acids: CASSLSSTEMNTEAFF. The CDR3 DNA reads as TGTGCCAGCAGTTTATCCTCGACAGAAATGAACACTGAAGCTTTCTTT.

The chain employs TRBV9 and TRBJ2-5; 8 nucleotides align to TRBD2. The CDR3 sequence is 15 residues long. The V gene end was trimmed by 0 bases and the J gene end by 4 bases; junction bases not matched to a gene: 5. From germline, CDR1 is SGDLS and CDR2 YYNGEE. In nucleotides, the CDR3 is TGTGCCAGCAGCGTAGATGAAGGACTAGCAGAGACCCAGTACTTC. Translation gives CASSVDEGLAETQYF.

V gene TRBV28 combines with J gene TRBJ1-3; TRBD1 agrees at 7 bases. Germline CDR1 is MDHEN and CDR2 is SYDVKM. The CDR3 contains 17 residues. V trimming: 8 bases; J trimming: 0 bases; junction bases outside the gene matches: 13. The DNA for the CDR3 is TGTGCCAGCCGGGGAAACATCGGGACAGTCTCTGGAAACACCATATATTTT. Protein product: CASRGNIGTVSGNTIYF. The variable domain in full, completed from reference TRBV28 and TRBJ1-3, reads DVKVTQSSRYLVKRTGEKVFLECVQDMDHENMFWYRQDPGLGLRLIYFSYDVKMKEKGDIPEGYSVSREKKERFSLILESASTNQTSMYLCASRGNIGTVSGNTIYFGEGSWLTVV.

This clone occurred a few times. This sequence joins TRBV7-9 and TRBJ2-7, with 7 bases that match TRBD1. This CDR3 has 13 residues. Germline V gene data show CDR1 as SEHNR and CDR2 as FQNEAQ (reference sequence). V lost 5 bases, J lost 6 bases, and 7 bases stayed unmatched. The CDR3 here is CASSRDSPSEQYF. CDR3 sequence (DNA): TGTGCCAGCAGCCGGGACAGCCCATCCGAGCAGTACTTC.

DNA of the CDR3: TGTGCCAGCAGTTCAAGACAGGGGGTCAAGGTCGGGGAGCTGTTTTTT. This encodes CASSSRQGVKVGELFF. This sequence joins TRBV7-2 and TRBJ2-2; 9 bases match TRBD1. There are 16 residues in the CDR3. Germline values: CDR1 SGHTA, CDR2 FQGNSA. The ends lost 6 bases at V and 7 bases at J; junction bases unmatched: 12.

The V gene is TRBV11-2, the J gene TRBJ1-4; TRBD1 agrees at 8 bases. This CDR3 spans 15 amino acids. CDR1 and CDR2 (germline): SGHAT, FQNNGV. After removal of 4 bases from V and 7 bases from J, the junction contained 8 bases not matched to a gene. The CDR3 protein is CASSSEGQDLEKLFF. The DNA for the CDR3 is TGTGCCAGCAGCTCAGAGGGACAGGATCTTGAAAAACTGTTTTTT.

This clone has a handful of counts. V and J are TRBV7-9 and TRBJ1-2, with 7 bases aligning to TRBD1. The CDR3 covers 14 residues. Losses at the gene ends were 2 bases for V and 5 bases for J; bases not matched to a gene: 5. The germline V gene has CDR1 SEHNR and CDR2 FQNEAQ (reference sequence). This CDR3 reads CASSLQGGTYGYTF. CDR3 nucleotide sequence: TGTGCCAGCAGCTTACAGGGGGGTACATATGGCTACACCTTC.

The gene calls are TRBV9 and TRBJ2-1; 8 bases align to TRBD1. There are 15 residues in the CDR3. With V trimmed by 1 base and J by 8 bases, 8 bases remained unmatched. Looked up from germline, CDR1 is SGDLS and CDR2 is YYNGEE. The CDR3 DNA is TGTGCCAGCAGCGTATATCAGGGGGCGCATTATGAGCAGTTCTTC. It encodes CASSVYQGAHYEQFF.

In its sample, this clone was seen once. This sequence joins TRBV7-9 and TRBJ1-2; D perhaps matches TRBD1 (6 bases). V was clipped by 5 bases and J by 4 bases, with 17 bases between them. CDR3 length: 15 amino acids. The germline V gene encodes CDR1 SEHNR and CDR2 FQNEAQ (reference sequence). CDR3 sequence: CASSTIQGHIYGYTF. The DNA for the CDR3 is TGTGCCAGCAGCACAATCCAGGGGCACATCTATGGCTACACCTTC.

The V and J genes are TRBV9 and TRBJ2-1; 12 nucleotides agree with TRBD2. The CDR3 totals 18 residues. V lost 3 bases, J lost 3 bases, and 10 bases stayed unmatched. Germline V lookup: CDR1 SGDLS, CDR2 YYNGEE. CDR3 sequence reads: CASSASSGGALGYNEQFF. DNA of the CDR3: TGTGCCAGCAGCGCATCTAGCGGGGGGGCTCTGGGCTACAATGAGCAGTTCTTC.

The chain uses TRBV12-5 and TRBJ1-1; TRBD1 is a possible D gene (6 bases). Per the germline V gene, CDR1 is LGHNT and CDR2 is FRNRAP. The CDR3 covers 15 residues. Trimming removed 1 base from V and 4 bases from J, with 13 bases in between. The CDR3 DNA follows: TGTGCTAGTGGTTTGGGTACAGGGTGGGGCACTGAAGCTTTCTTT. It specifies CASGLGTGWGTEAFF.

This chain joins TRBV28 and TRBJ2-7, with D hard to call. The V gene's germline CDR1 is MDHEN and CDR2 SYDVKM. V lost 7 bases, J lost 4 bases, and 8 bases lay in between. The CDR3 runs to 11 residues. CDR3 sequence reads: CASTTRYEQYF. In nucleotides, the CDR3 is TGTGCCAGCACGACACGGTACGAGCAGTACTTC.

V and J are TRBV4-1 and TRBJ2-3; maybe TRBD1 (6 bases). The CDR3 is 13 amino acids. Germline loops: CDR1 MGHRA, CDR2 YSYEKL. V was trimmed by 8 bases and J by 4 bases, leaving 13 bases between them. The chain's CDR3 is CASRTSGADTQYF. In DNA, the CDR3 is TGCGCCAGCCGGACCTCAGGGGCAGATACGCAGTATTTT.

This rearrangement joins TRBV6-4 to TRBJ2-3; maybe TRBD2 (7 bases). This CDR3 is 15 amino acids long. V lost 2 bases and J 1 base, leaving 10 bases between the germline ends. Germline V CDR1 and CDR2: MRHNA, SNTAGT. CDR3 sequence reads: CASSDEGGGTDTQYF. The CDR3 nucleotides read TGTGCCAGCAGTGACGAGGGGGGGGGCACAGATACGCAGTATTTT.

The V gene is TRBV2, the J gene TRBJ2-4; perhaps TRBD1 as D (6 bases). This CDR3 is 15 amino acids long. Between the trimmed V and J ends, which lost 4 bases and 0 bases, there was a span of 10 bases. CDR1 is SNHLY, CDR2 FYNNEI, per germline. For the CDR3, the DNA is TGTGCCAGCAGTGGACAGGCTCTAGCCAAAAACATTCAGTACTTC. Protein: CASSGQALAKNIQYF.

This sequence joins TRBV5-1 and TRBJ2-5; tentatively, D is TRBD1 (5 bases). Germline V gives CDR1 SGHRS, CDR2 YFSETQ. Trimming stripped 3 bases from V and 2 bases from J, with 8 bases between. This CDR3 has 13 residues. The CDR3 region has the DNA TGCGCCAGCAGCTGGGGCGTACAAGAGACCCAGTACTTC. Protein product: CASSWGVQETQYF.

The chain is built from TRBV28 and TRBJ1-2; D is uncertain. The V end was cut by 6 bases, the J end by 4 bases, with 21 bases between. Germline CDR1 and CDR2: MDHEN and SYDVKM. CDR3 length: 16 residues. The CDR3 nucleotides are TGTGCCAGCAGGGTAGTCGGGAGCACAGCCTCCTATGGCTACACCTTC. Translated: CASRVVGSTASYGYTF.

Here the CDR3 DNA reads TGTGCCAGCACCCCGGTAGGGGACACTGAAGCTTTCTTT. Protein: CASTPVGDTEAFF. The rearrangement uses TRBV9 and TRBJ1-1, with D possibly being TRBD1 (5 bases). V was clipped by 6 bases and J by 3 bases, with 12 bases between them. Per the germline V gene, CDR1 is SGDLS and CDR2 is YYNGEE. There are 13 residues in the CDR3.

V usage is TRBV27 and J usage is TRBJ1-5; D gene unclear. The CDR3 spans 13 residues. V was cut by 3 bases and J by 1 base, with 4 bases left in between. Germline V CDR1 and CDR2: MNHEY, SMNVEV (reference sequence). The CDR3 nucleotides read TGTGCCAGCAGTTTTTCGAGCAATCAGCCCCAGCATTTT. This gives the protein CASSFSSNQPQHF.

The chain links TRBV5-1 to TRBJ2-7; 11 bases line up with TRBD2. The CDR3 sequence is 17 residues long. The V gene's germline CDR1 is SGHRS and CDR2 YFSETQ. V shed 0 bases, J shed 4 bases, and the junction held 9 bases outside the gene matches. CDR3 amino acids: CASSLAASGGTGYEQYF. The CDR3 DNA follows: TGCGCCAGCAGCTTGGCCGCTAGCGGGGGGACAGGATACGAGCAGTACTTC.

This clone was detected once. CDR3 protein: CASSRGGANEKLFF. CDR3 coding DNA: TGTGCCAGCAGCCGGGGGGGGGCTAATGAAAAACTGTTTTTT. The chain couples TRBV6-6 to TRBJ1-4; possible D gene TRBD1, 5 bases. The CDR3 sequence is 14 residues long. Germline lookup yields CDR1 MNHNY and CDR2 SVGAGI (reference sequence). Between the trimmed V and J ends, which lost 6 bases and 3 bases, there was a span of 11 bases.

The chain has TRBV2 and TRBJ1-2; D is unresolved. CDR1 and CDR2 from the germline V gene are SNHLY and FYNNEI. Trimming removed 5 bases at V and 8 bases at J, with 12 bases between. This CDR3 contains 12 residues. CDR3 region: CASSQYPLGYTF. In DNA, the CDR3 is TGTGCCAGCAGTCAGTATCCCCTGGGCTACACCTTC.

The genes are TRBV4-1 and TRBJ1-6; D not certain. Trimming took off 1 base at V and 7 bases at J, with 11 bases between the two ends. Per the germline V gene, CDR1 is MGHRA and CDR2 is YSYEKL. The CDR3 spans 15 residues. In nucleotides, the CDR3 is TGCGCCAGCAGCCAAGCGGGGAAAGGCAATTCACCCCTCCACTTT. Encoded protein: CASSQAGKGNSPLHF.